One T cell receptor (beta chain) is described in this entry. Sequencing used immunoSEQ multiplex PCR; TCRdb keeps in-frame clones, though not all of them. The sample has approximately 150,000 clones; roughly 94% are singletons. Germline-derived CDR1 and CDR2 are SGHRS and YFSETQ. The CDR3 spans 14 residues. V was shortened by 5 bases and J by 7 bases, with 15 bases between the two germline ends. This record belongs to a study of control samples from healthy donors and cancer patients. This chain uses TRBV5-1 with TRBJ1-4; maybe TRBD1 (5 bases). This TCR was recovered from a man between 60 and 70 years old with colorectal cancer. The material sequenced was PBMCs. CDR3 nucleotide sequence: TGCGCCAGCAGATCACTCCTTGGGACTGAAAAACTGTTTTTT. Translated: CASRSLLGTEKLFF.